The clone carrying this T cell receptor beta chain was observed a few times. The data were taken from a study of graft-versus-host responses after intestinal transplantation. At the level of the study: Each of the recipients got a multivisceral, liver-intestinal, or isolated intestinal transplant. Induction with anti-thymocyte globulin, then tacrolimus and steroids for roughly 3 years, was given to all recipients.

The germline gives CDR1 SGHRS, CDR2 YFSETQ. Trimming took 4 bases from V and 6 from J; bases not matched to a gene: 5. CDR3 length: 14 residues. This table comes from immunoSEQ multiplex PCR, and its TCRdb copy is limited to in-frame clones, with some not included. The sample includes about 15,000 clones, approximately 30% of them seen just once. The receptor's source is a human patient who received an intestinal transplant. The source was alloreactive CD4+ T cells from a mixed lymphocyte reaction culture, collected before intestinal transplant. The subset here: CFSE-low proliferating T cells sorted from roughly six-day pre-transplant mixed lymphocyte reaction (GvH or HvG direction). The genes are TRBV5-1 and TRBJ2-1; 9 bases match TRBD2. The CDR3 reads CASSVLAGPNEQFF. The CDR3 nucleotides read TGCGCCAGCAGCGTCCTAGCGGGACCCAATGAGCAGTTCTTC.